The T cell receptor beta chain described here comes from a study of spatial heterogeneity in lung cancer. At the level of the study: Compared with alpha-chain sequences, beta-chain sequences were consistently detected in greater numbers. Each unique TCR and UMI combination was seen more than ten times on average in raw reads.

Each TCR cDNA molecule carried a unique molecular identifier. TCRdb ran MiXCR on the 5' RACE reads and lists one entry per CDR3 protein. The sample lists 4,000 to 5,500 distinct CDR3 sequences; about 16% were seen once. This clonotype has a count of ten or more. This beta chain is an unintended read in a library built for alpha chains; its size means little. CDR3 size: 11 residues. V dropped 8 bases and J dropped 3 bases, with 5 bases sitting between them. Germline V gene sequence: CDR1 SGHNT, CDR2 YENEEA. Time point: sample taken at primary tumor resection. The sequenced material consisted of unsorted whole RNA from tumor, nontumor lung or frozen PBMC. Samples came from some 73 TRACERx patients with untreated early-stage lung cancer.

The receptor was derived from a male donor with early-stage non-small cell lung cancer. The input for sequencing was normal lung tissue next to the tumor, taken at surgery. The genes are TRBV11-3 and TRBJ2-1; D not certain. CDR3 nucleotide sequence: TGTGCCAGCGGCGACTACAATGAGCAGTTCTTC. The encoded protein is CASGDYNEQFF.